This TCR beta chain was recovered during a study of OX40 agonist ivuxolimab in advanced cancers. Clones were sequenced by immunoSEQ multiplex PCR, and TCRdb holds only the in-frame ones, with some missing. The sample has about 56,000 clones, over 80% seen once. V lost 8 bases, J lost 6 bases, and 14 bases lay in between. CDR1 and CDR2 (germline): MNHNS, SASEGT. CDR3 length equals 12 residues. The sequence was collected from an adult with an advanced solid tumor such as melanoma, head and neck, liver or kidney cancer. This rearrangement joins TRBV6-1 to TRBJ2-7; possibly TRBD1 or TRBD2 for D (5 bases each). The sequencing used CD4+ or CD8+ T cells sorted from blood, collected in a trial of the OX40 agonist ivuxolimab. CDR3 sequence reads: CASEPDGGEQYF. CDR3 DNA sequence: TGTGCCAGCGAACCCGATGGGGGCGAGCAGTACTTC.